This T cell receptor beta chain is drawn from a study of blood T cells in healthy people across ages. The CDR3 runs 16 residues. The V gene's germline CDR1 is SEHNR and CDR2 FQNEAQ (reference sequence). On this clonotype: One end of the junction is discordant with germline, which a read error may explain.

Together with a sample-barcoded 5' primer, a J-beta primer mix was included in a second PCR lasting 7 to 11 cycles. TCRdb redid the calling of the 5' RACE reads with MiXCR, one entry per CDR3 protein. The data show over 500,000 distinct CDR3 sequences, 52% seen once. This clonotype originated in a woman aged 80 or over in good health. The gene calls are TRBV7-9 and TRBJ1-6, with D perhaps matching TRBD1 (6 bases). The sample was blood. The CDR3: CASNLKGGSYNSPLHF. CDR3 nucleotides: TGTGCCAGCAACTTAAAGGGGGGCTCCTATAATTCACCCCTCCACTTT.